This entry describes one T cell receptor beta chain. Assay: immunoSEQ multiplex PCR; the TCRdb copy retains only in-frame clones and omits some. The sample lists roughly 200,000 clones, 85% to 95% occurring once. This record belongs to a study of T cell responses to AZD1222 COVID-19 vaccine. The germline CDR1 and CDR2 sequences are MDHEN and SYDVKM. V dropped 3 bases and J dropped 0 bases, with 9 bases sitting between them. This CDR3 has 16 amino acids. The sequencing used peripheral blood, collected on day 0 of MenACWY control vaccination. This rearrangement joins TRBV28 to TRBJ1-6; D is ambiguous. The TCR was taken from an adult in good health. CDR3 coding DNA: TGTGCCAGCAGTTTGGACCGGAGCTCCTATAATTCACCCCTCCACTTT. This encodes CASSLDRSSYNSPLHF.